These 21 T cell receptor beta chains share one sample of origin, sequenced in a study of beta chain features in type 1 diabetes. Whole-study results and caveats: TCRB CDR3s from Type 1 diabetes patients were moderately but significantly shorter in all four CD4+ subsets.

The investigators reverse transcribed all of the isolated RNA, so they sequenced expressed TCRB transcripts. The data were produced by immunoSEQ multiplex PCR, yet TCRdb's version contains in-frame clones alone and is incomplete. The sample shows 150,000 to 200,000 clones, approximately 62% of them seen only once. Antigens of these TCRs are unknown. The sequencing input was naive CD4+ T cells from blood. The source is a man aged 30 to 45 with type 1 diabetes.

The rearrangement links TRBV4-3 to TRBJ1-4, with 9 positions matching TRBD1. CDR1 is LGHNA and CDR2 is YSLEER in the germline V gene. The CDR3 length is 14 residues. The trim removed 4 bases at V and 8 bases at J, leaving 5 bases unmatched. The CDR3 DNA reads as TGCGCCAGCAGCCGGGGACAGGGTGGCGAAAAACTGTTTTTT. Its protein is CASSRGQGGEKLFF.

The rearrangement uses TRBV23-1 and TRBJ2-1; 8 bases match TRBD1. TRBV23-1 is an ORF for which the function is uncertain. There are 15 residues in the CDR3. Trimming at V came to 4 bases and at J to 7 bases, leaving 9 bases not matched to a gene. CDR3 DNA: TGCGCCAGCAGTCGTCGGGACAGGAGGAAAAATGAGCAGTTCTTC. Translating gives CASSRRDRRKNEQFF.

In its sample, this clone was seen a few times. The CDR3 sequence: CASSFTLDRPYEQYF. The CDR3, as DNA: TGTGCCAGCAGCTTTACGTTGGACAGGCCCTACGAGCAGTACTTC. The chain employs TRBV7-9 and TRBJ2-7; 7 bases line up with TRBD1. Germline V CDR1 and CDR2: SEHNR, FQNEAQ (reference sequence). With 3 bases clipped from V and 2 bases from J, the junction kept 7 bases outside the gene matches. The CDR3 spans 15 residues.

The chain uses TRBV4-3 and TRBJ1-5; D is uncertain. The CDR3 length is 13 residues. Trimming stripped 2 bases from V and 3 bases from J, with 5 bases between. Germline assignment: CDR1 LGHNA and CDR2 YSLEER. CDR3 amino acids: CASSQQVNQPQHF. CDR3 DNA: TGCGCCAGCAGCCAACAAGTCAATCAGCCCCAGCATTTT.

The chain is built from TRBV7-9 and TRBJ2-3, with 7 bases aligning to TRBD1. The CDR3 runs 17 residues. The V segment lost 1 base and the J segment 0 bases; nucleotides outside the gene matches: 7. CDR1 is SEHNR and CDR2 is FQNEAQ in the germline V gene (reference sequence). Written as DNA, the CDR3 is TGTGCCAGCAGCTTAGTCGGGACAGCAAAGAGCACAGATACGCAGTATTTT. Encoded protein: CASSLVGTAKSTDTQYF.

This clone was detected a few times. The chain couples TRBV2 to TRBJ2-5, with 9 positions matching TRBD1. The CDR3 spans 12 residues. After removal of 6 bases from V and 14 bases from J, the junction contained 10 bases not matched to a gene. The germline CDR1 and CDR2 sequences are SNHLY and FYNNEI. CDR3 amino acids: CASSKDRGRIYF. The CDR3 nucleotides are TGTGCCAGCAGCAAAGACAGGGGGAGAATATACTTC.

The V gene is TRBV25-1, the J gene TRBJ2-5; the match to TRBD1 covers 9 bases. The CDR3 extends over 14 amino acids. Germline CDR1 MGHDK, CDR2 SYGVNS. V dropped 6 bases and J dropped 5; count of bases not matched to a gene: 7. The CDR3 DNA follows: TGTGCCAGCAGGGTCACAGGGGGCCGGGAGACCCAGTACTTC. It specifies CASRVTGGRETQYF.

The V and J genes are TRBV11-2 and TRBJ2-5, with TRBD1 as a possible D gene (6 bases). CDR3 length equals 15 residues. The V gene lost 4 bases and the J gene lost 4 bases, with 16 bases spanning the gap. CDR1 SGHAT and CDR2 FQNNGV come from the germline V gene. CDR3 sequence reads: CASSSHRERGETQYF. The CDR3 DNA reads TGTGCCAGCAGCTCCCACAGGGAGAGAGGAGAGACCCAGTACTTC.

The rearrangement uses TRBV5-1 and TRBJ2-7, with D hard to call. The CDR3 totals 15 residues. V was pared by 0 bases and J by 2 bases, with 12 bases between. From germline, CDR1 is SGHRS and CDR2 YFSETQ. The CDR3 region is CASSLGTVGPYEQYF. The CDR3 region has the DNA TGCGCCAGCAGCTTGGGGACCGTAGGACCCTACGAGCAGTACTTC.

Only a few counts were recorded for this clone. The CDR3 region is CASSTLPRTYEQYF. CDR3 DNA: TGTGCCAGCAGCACTCTGCCGAGAACCTACGAGCAGTACTTC. The chain carries TRBV9 and TRBJ2-7, with D unresolved. The CDR3 contains 14 residues. V lost 4 bases, J lost 2 bases, and 13 bases lay in between. Germline V CDR1 and CDR2: SGDLS, YYNGEE.

The chain's CDR3 is CASSYAGARHEQYF. The CDR3, as DNA: TGTGCCAGCAGTTACGCGGGAGCGCGCCACGAGCAGTACTTC. The chain links TRBV6-5 to TRBJ2-7; 7 bases fit TRBD2. The CDR3 sequence is 14 residues long. CDR1 and CDR2 (germline): MNHEY, SVGAGI. With 2 bases clipped from V and 5 bases from J, the junction kept 6 bases outside the gene matches.

Comments on this clone: Other DNA sequences within the sample encode an identical CDR3. J is TRBJ1-5 and V is TRBV30; D remains unclear. Germline V gene data show CDR1 as GTSNPN and CDR2 as SVGIG (reference sequence). V was clipped by 1 base and J by 3 bases, with 7 bases between them. The CDR3 is 13 amino acids. As DNA, the CDR3 is TGTGCCTGGAGTGGAGGGAACAATCAGCCCCAGCATTTT. This codes for CAWSGGNNQPQHF.

J is TRBJ2-7 and V is TRBV28; D unresolved. The CDR3 covers 14 residues. The V end was cut by 6 bases, the J end by 4 bases, with 16 bases between. CDR1 MDHEN and CDR2 SYDVKM come from the germline V gene. Here the CDR3 reads CASSSPGSPYEQYF. In DNA, the CDR3 is TGTGCCAGCAGCTCTCCCGGGTCCCCTTACGAGCAGTACTTC.

In DNA, the CDR3 is TGTGCCAGCAGTATACCCGGGACTAGCGGGAGGAATGAGCAGTTCTTC. Translated, it gives CASSIPGTSGRNEQFF. This rearrangement joins TRBV28 to TRBJ2-1, with TRBD2 matching over 15 bases. In germline, CDR1 is MDHEN, CDR2 SYDVKM. The J segment lost 7 bases and the V segment lost 5 bases, leaving 6 bases of the junction unmatched. CDR3 length equals 16 residues.

The rearrangement links TRBV18 to TRBJ2-3, with 9 bases identical to TRBD2. The CDR3 has 14 residues. From germline, CDR1 is KGHSH and CDR2 LQKENI. V was pared by 3 bases and J by 5 bases, with 3 bases of the junction left unmatched. This CDR3 is CASSPSGGIDTQYF. The CDR3 DNA sequence: TGTGCCAGCTCACCTAGCGGGGGAATAGATACGCAGTATTTT.

The chain joins TRBV14 to TRBJ1-2; no definite D call. Germline lookup yields CDR1 SGHDN and CDR2 FVKESK. The CDR3 is 13 residues long. V lost 1 base, J lost 4 bases, and 7 bases lay in between. CDR3 bases: TGTGCCAGCAGCCAAGCCAAGGCCTATGGCTACACCTTC. It specifies CASSQAKAYGYTF.

This clone was observed once. V and J are TRBV18 and TRBJ1-1, with D perhaps matching TRBD1 (5 bases). Trimming pared 5 bases from V and 1 base from J, leaving 11 bases between. The V gene's germline CDR1 is KGHSH and CDR2 LQKENI. The CDR3 has 14 residues. The CDR3 DNA reads as TGTGCCAGCTCATCTGATACAGGGAACACTGAAGCTTTCTTT. It codes for CASSSDTGNTEAFF.

This chain joins TRBV7-9 and TRBJ2-1; the D call may be TRBD1 or TRBD2 (5 bases each). The ends were cut back, 5 bases at V and 5 bases at J, with 13 bases in the middle. Looked up from germline, CDR1 is SEHNR and CDR2 is FQNEAQ (reference sequence). The CDR3 length is 14 residues. The CDR3 reads CASSRRDGNNEQFF. The DNA of the CDR3 is TGTGCCAGCAGCCGTCGGGACGGAAACAATGAGCAGTTCTTC.

The chain has TRBV2 and TRBJ2-5; 7 nucleotides match TRBD1. The CDR3 has 12 residues. Trimming cost V 8 bases and J 4 bases; bases outside gene matches: 4. CDR1 is SNHLY, CDR2 FYNNEI, per germline. The CDR3 sequence is CASAWTGETQYF. CDR3 DNA sequence: TGTGCCAGCGCCTGGACAGGAGAGACCCAGTACTTC.

The chain employs TRBV9 and TRBJ2-3; D may be TRBD2 (5 bases). The CDR3 has 15 amino acids. Germline assignment: CDR1 SGDLS and CDR2 YYNGEE. V shed 1 base and J shed 1 base, with 10 bases lying between them. CDR3 in amino acids: CASSVRTRGTDTQYF. Here the CDR3 DNA reads TGTGCCAGCAGCGTACGTACTAGGGGCACAGATACGCAGTATTTT.

CDR3 DNA: TGCGCCAGCAGCCAAGATGGTTATAGCACAGATACGCAGTATTTT. As protein: CASSQDGYSTDTQYF. V and J are TRBV4-3 and TRBJ2-3; no reliable D call. Trimming removed 0 bases from V and 0 bases from J, with 7 bases in between. Germline CDR1 and CDR2: LGHNA and YSLEER. This CDR3 has 15 residues.